This passage covers 23 T cell receptor beta chains from one sample sequenced in a study of cytomegalovirus exposure and HLA in healthy donors. The PCR employed 60 Vbeta primers together with 13 Jbeta primers. Using immunoSEQ multiplex PCR, the repertoire was profiled, and TCRdb retains in-frame clones only, with some absent. The sample gives 150,000 to 200,000 clones, about 79% of which show up once; roughly 0.097% is in the top ten. Sequencing used PBMCs. The receptor set was obtained from a boy under 10 years old in good health and CMV-seronegative.

This rearrangement joins TRBV2 to TRBJ2-7, with TRBD1 matching over 8 bases. Germline-derived CDR1 and CDR2 are SNHLY and FYNNEI. V lost 3 bases to trimming and J lost 4 bases; unmatched junction nucleotides: 5. The CDR3 has 14 residues. CDR3 residues: CASSDQGAGYEQYF. CDR3 sequence (DNA): TGTGCCAGCAGTGATCAGGGGGCGGGATACGAGCAGTACTTC. Using reference TRBV2 and TRBJ2-7 for the parts outside the CDR3, the full variable domain is EPEVTQTPSHQVTQMGQEVILRCVPISNHLYFYWYRQILGQKVEFLVSFYNNEISEKSEIFDDQFSVERPDGSNFTLKIRSTKLEDSAMYFCASSDQGAGYEQYFGPGTRLTVT.

Comment on this clone: Within the sample, other DNA sequences also encode this same CDR3. The rearrangement joins TRBV18 to TRBJ2-3, with a possible D match to TRBD2 (6 bases). The CDR3 runs to 14 residues. Between the trimmed V and J ends, which lost 6 bases and 6 bases, there was a span of 16 bases. Germline assignment: CDR1 KGHSH and CDR2 LQKENI. CDR3: CASSPGLAGDTQYF. CDR3 bases: TGTGCCAGCTCGCCGGGACTCGCCGGGGATACGCAGTATTTT.

The V gene is TRBV16, the J gene TRBJ2-7; D perhaps matches TRBD1 (6 bases). V shed 3 bases and J shed 0 bases, with 12 bases lying between them. Germline CDR1 reads KGHSY; CDR2 reads FQNENV. The CDR3 contains 15 residues. The CDR3 is CASSQGLQGSYEQYF. CDR3 in DNA: TGTGCCAGCAGCCAGGGTCTACAGGGCTCCTACGAGCAGTACTTC. The full variable domain, in which reference TRBV16 and TRBJ2-7 provide the parts outside the CDR3, is GEEVAQTPKHLVRGEGQKAKLYCAPIKGHSYVFWYQQVLKNEFKFLISFQNENVFDETGMPKERFSAKCLPNSPCSLEIQATKLEDSAVYFCASSQGLQGSYEQYFGPGTRLTVT.

This chain uses TRBV7-3 with TRBJ2-2; D is unresolved. Germline CDR1 SGHTA, CDR2 FQGTGA. Between the trimmed V and J ends, which lost 5 bases and 2 bases, there was a span of 21 bases. This CDR3 has 18 residues. The CDR3: CASSPRPADSQNTGELFF. CDR3 in DNA: TGTGCCAGCAGCCCACGGCCAGCAGACTCGCAAAACACCGGGGAGCTGTTTTTT.

CDR3 DNA: TGTGCCATCAGTCGACAGGATAATTCACCCCTCCACTTT. Residues: CAISRQDNSPLHF. V is TRBV10-3 and J is TRBJ1-6, with TRBD1 as a possible D gene (6 bases). CDR3 size: 13 residues. Per the germline V gene, CDR1 is ENHRY and CDR2 is SYGVKD. V lost 5 bases and J 5 bases, leaving 7 bases between the germline ends.

This chain links TRBV10-3 with TRBJ1-5; D is possibly TRBD1 (6 bases). The germline V gene encodes CDR1 ENHRY and CDR2 SYGVKD. Trimming removed 6 bases from V and 3 bases from J, with 15 bases in between. The CDR3 is 15 residues long. CDR3 amino acids: CAIRGAGGVNQPQHF. The DNA of the CDR3 is TGTGCCATCAGGGGGGCTGGGGGGGTCAATCAGCCCCAGCATTTT.

The chain has TRBV28 and TRBJ2-5; D is perhaps TRBD2 (6 bases). The germline CDR1 and CDR2 sequences are MDHEN and SYDVKM. The V end lost 3 bases, the J end lost 2 bases, and 13 bases lay between the germline ends. CDR3 length equals 15 residues. This CDR3 is CASSLGGATQETQYF. CDR3 nucleotide sequence: TGTGCCAGCAGTTTGGGCGGGGCAACACAAGAGACCCAGTACTTC.

This clone has just one count. V is TRBV4-2 and J is TRBJ2-7; D might be TRBD2 (7 bases). V lost 5 bases, J lost 2 bases, and 13 bases lay in between. The germline V gene has CDR1 LGHNA and CDR2 YNFKEQ. The CDR3 loop spans 14 amino acids. The CDR3 loop is CASSYRGGAYEQYF. The DNA of the CDR3 is TGTGCCAGCAGCTATAGGGGGGGGGCCTACGAGCAGTACTTC.

This clone came up once. The V and J genes are TRBV5-5 and TRBJ2-7; D might be TRBD2 (6 bases). This CDR3 is built from 13 residues. Between the trimmed V and J ends, which lost 6 bases and 4 bases, there was a span of 14 bases. The germline CDR1 and CDR2 sequences are SGHKS and YYEKEE (reference sequence). CDR3 amino acids: CASTAGTEYEQYF. The CDR3, as DNA: TGTGCCAGCACCGCCGGGACTGAGTACGAGCAGTACTTC.

The genes are TRBV5-6 and TRBJ2-5, with D possibly matching TRBD2 (5 bases). The end of the DNA aligns better with TRBJ2-7, so the J call may be wrong. Germline lookup yields CDR1 SGHDT and CDR2 YYEEEE. The CDR3 loop spans 15 amino acids. CDR3: CASSFNVLAYGEQYF. Written as DNA, the CDR3 is TGTGCCAGCAGCTTCAACGTGCTAGCCTACGGCGAGCAGTACTTC.

V and J are TRBV20-1 and TRBJ2-3; D is unclear. The V gene lost 6 bases and the J gene lost 4 bases, with 5 bases spanning the gap. This CDR3 region has 10 residues. Looked up from germline, CDR1 is DFQATT and CDR2 is SNEGSKA (reference sequence). CDR3 bases: TGCAGTGCGGCCGCAGATACGCAGTATTTT. Translating gives CSAAADTQYF.

The CDR3 region is CASSRGRTGGRDIQYF. The CDR3 DNA is TGCGCCAGCAGCCGGGGACGGACAGGGGGCAGGGACATTCAGTACTTC. The V call is TRBV4-3, the J call TRBJ2-4, with TRBD1 matching over 11 bases. The CDR3 consists of 16 residues. CDR1 is LGHNA and CDR2 is YSLEER in the germline V gene. Trimming removed 4 bases from V and 8 bases from J; junction bases left unmatched: 10.

The chain carries TRBV12-2 and TRBJ2-5; whether TRBD2, the table's D call, matches the DNA was not checked. TRBV12-2 is an annotated pseudogene. This CDR3 is built from 18 residues. The CDR3 spells CASRLGHRLAGGQGTQYF. DNA for the CDR3: TGTGCAAGTCGCCTCGGACATCGACTAGCGGGGGGCCAAGGGACCCAGTACTTC.

The chain recombines TRBV7-2 with TRBJ1-2, with a weak D call TRBD1 (6 bases). The germline V gene has CDR1 SGHTA and CDR2 FQGNSA. Deletions cut 5 bases from V and 4 bases from J, with 14 bases between. This CDR3 comprises 14 residues. CDR3 sequence reads: CASSTLTGPYGYTF. The CDR3 nucleotides are TGTGCCAGCAGCACCTTAACAGGGCCCTATGGCTACACCTTC.

V is TRBV5-4 and J is TRBJ1-2; TRBD1 might be the D (6 bases). Trimming shortened V by 5 bases and J by 6 bases, and 17 bases separated the two germline ends. The CDR3 consists of 14 residues. The germline V gene has CDR1 SGHNT and CDR2 YYREEE (reference sequence). CDR3 loop: CASRRRGTGHGYTF. The CDR3, as DNA: TGTGCCAGCAGGCGAAGGGGCACAGGGCATGGCTACACCTTC.

The chain carries TRBV5-4 and TRBJ2-7; 10 nucleotides match TRBD1. Per germline, CDR1 SGHNT and CDR2 YYREEE (reference sequence). CDR3 length equals 15 residues. The junction had 12 bases not matched to a gene; V was cut back by 7 bases and J by 5 bases. CDR3 in DNA: TGTGCCAGCGGGGGAGGGACAGGGGATCTCGACGAGCAGTACTTC. Amino acid sequence: CASGGGTGDLDEQYF.

This sequence joins TRBV18 and TRBJ1-2, with 10 bases matching TRBD1. Germline assignment: CDR1 KGHSH and CDR2 LQKENI. The length of the CDR3 is 15 residues. Trimming took 3 bases from V and 3 from J; bases not matched to a gene: 4. For the CDR3, the DNA is TGTGCCAGCTCACCCCGGACAGGGGGGGACTATGGCTACACCTTC. Its protein product is CASSPRTGGDYGYTF.

The CDR3 spells CASSGQGADTQYF. CDR3 nucleotide sequence: TGTGCCAGCAGCGGACAGGGGGCAGATACGCAGTATTTT. The chain has TRBV5-4 and TRBJ2-3; 10 bases fit TRBD1. The CDR3 is 13 residues long. Germline values: CDR1 SGHNT, CDR2 YYREEE (reference sequence). Germline trimming cut 4 bases from V and 4 bases from J; bases unmatched to any gene: 0.

The chain has TRBV10-3 and TRBJ2-1, with TRBD2 matching over 11 bases. Germline CDR1 ENHRY, CDR2 SYGVKD. The CDR3 is made up of 13 amino acids. J lost 8 bases, V lost 9 bases, and 6 bases had no gene match. CDR3 loop: CAITSGGGDEQFF. The CDR3 nucleotides read TGTGCCATTACTAGCGGGGGCGGGGATGAGCAGTTCTTC.

The gene calls are TRBV7-3 and TRBJ2-1; 14 bases match TRBD2. Germline-derived CDR1 and CDR2 are SGHTA and FQGTGA. CDR3 length equals 18 residues. V dropped 3 bases and J dropped 8; count of bases not matched to a gene: 12. CDR3 coding DNA: TGTGCCAGCAGCTTCCTTGGGACTAGCGGGGGTCGCTTGGATGAGCAGTTCTTC. It codes for CASSFLGTSGGRLDEQFF.

This chain joins TRBV6-6 and TRBJ1-6; TRBD1 agrees at 9 bases. The CDR3 is 15 residues long. The ends lost 7 bases at V and 8 bases at J; junction bases unmatched: 9. CDR1 and CDR2 (germline): MNHNY, SVGAGI (reference sequence). Written as DNA, the CDR3 is TGTGCCAGCACCCAAATCCGGGACAGGGATTCACCCCTCCACTTT. The encoded protein is CASTQIRDRDSPLHF.

The table lists this clone with a count of one. The V call is TRBV25-1, the J call TRBJ2-1; D is perhaps TRBD2 (6 bases). The CDR3 covers 16 residues. Trimming took off 2 bases at V and 0 bases at J, with 11 bases between the two ends. The germline V gene encodes CDR1 MGHDK and CDR2 SYGVNS. This CDR3 reads CASSEGGTGSYNEQFF. The CDR3 bases are TGTGCCAGCAGTGAAGGCGGGACGGGCTCCTACAATGAGCAGTTCTTC.

The chain is built from TRBV29-1 and TRBJ1-5, with 7 bases aligning to TRBD1. With V trimmed by 4 bases and J by 4 bases, 4 bases remained unmatched. This CDR3 contains 13 residues. From germline, CDR1 is SQVTM and CDR2 ANQGSEA. The CDR3 nucleotides are TGCAGCGTTGCCGGGACAGCTAATCAGCCCCAGCATTTT. Residues: CSVAGTANQPQHF.